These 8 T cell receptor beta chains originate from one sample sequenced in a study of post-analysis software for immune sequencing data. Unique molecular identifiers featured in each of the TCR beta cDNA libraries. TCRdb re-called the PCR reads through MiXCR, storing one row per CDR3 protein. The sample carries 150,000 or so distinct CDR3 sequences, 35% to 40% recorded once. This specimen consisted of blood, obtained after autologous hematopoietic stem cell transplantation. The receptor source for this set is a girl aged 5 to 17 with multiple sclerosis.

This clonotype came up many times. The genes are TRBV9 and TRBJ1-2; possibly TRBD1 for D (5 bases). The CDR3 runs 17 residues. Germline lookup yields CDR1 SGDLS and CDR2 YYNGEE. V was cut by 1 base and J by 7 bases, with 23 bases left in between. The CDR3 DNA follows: TGTGCCAGCAGCGTATCTTCAAAAGGGACGCCCCAGGGTGGCTACACCTTC. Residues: CASSVSSKGTPQGGYTF.

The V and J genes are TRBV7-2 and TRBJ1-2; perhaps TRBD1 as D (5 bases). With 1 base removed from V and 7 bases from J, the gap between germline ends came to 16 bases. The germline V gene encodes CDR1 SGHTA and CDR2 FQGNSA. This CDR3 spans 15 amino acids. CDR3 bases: TGTGCCAGCAGCTTAGGCTGGAGGGACGGGGGTGGCTACACCTTC. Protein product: CASSLGWRDGGGYTF.

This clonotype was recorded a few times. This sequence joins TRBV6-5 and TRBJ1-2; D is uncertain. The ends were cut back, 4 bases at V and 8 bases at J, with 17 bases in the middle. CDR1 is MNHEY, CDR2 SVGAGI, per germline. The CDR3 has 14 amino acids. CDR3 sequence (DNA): TGTGCCAGCAGTTCCTTACGGATCTCCCCCGGCTACACCTTC. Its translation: CASSSLRISPGYTF.

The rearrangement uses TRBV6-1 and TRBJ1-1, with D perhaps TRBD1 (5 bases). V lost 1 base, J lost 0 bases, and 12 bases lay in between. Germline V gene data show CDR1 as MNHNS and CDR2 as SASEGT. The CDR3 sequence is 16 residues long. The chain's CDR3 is CASSEEGLGVNTEAFF. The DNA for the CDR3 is TGTGCCAGCAGTGAAGAAGGCCTGGGGGTGAACACTGAAGCTTTCTTT.

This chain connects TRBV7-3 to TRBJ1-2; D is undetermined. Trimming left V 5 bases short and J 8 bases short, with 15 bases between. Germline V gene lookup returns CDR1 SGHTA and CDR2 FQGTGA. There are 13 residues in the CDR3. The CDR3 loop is CASSQGPDFGYTF. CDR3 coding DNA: TGTGCCAGCAGCCAAGGCCCGGATTTCGGCTACACCTTC.

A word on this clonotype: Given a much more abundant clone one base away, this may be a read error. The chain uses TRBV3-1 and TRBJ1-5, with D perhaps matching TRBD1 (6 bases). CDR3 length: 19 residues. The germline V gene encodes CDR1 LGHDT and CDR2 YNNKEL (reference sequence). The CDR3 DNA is TGTGCCAGCAGCCAGACCGGGGGGGCGCGGCCCCGTAGCGATCAGCCCCAGCATTTT. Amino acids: CASSQTGGARPRSDQPQHF.

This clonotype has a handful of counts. The CDR3 sequence: CASSLRDSYGYTF. CDR3 DNA: TGTGCCAGCAGTCTCAGGGACTCCTATGGCTACACCTTC. The chain combines TRBV28 with TRBJ1-2, with D possibly being TRBD1 (5 bases). The CDR3 sequence is 13 residues long. Per the germline V gene, CDR1 is MDHEN and CDR2 is SYDVKM. The V and J ends lost 5 bases and 4 bases respectively, with 11 bases between them.

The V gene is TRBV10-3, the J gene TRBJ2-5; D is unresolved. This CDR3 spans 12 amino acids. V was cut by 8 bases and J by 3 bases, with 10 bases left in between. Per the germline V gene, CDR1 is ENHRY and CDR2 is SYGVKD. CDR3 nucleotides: TGTGCCATCGGTCGGGCGGAAGAGACCCAGTACTTC. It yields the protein CAIGRAEETQYF.